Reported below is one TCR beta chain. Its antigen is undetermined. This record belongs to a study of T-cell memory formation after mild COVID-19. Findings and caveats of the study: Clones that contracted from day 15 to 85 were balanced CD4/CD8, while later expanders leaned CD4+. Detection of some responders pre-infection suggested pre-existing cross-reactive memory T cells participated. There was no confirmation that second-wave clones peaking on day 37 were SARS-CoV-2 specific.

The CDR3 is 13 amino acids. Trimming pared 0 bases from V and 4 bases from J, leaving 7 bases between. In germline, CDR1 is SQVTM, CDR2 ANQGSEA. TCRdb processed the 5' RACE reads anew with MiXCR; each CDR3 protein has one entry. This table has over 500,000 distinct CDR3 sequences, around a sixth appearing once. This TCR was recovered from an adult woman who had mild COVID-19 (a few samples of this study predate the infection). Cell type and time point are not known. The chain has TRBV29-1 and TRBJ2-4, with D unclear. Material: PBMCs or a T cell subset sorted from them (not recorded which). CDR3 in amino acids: CSVEDLHKNIQYF. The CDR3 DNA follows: TGCAGCGTTGAAGATCTGCATAAAAACATTCAGTACTTC.